This passage covers 17 T cell receptor beta chains from one sample sequenced in a study of shared clonotypes between healthy human individuals. Clones were sequenced by immunoSEQ multiplex PCR, and TCRdb holds only the in-frame ones, with some missing. The sample contains 600,000 to 750,000 clones, roughly 78% of which appear only once. The sample consisted of memory CD4+ T cells sorted from blood. The subset: CD45RA-negative fraction. The receptors were sampled from a woman aged 25 to 39 in good health.

There are many counts of this clone. This chain connects TRBV19 to TRBJ1-2; no clear D gene. V lost 4 bases and J 8 bases, leaving 14 bases between the germline ends. CDR3 size: 13 residues. Looked up from germline, CDR1 is LNHDA and CDR2 is SQIVND (reference sequence). CDR3 nucleotide sequence: TGTGCCAGTAGTACAATAACGGAAGGGGGCTACACCTTC. Amino acid sequence: CASSTITEGGYTF.

In regard to this clone: Within the sample, other DNA sequences also encode this same CDR3. The chain uses TRBV5-1 and TRBJ1-1, with 9 bases fitting TRBD1. The CDR3 covers 13 residues. V dropped 4 bases and J dropped 7; count of bases not matched to a gene: 5. Germline V lookup: CDR1 SGHRS, CDR2 YFSETQ. The CDR3 reads CASSLRTGDEAFF. The CDR3 region has the DNA TGCGCCAGCAGCCTCCGGACAGGGGATGAAGCTTTCTTT.

This chain links TRBV9 with TRBJ1-2, with a weak D call TRBD1 (5 bases). V was clipped by 2 bases and J by 3 bases, with 14 bases between them. This CDR3 contains 15 residues. Germline V gene lookup returns CDR1 SGDLS and CDR2 YYNGEE. For the CDR3, the DNA is TGTGCCAGCAGCGTCGGGACGACGGCCCACTATGGCTACACCTTC. It yields the protein CASSVGTTAHYGYTF.

CDR3 in amino acids: CASSQDSGGPQREQYF. DNA for the CDR3: TGTGCCAGCAGCCAAGATTCGGGAGGCCCCCAACGCGAGCAGTACTTC. The genes are TRBV4-2 and TRBJ2-7; 7 bases align to TRBD2. V lost 0 bases and J lost 6; bases outside the gene matches: 11. The CDR3 runs 16 residues. Germline values: CDR1 LGHNA, CDR2 YNFKEQ.

The chain joins TRBV27 to TRBJ2-7; D not resolved. The CDR3 contains 12 residues. The V gene lost 6 bases and the J gene lost 3 bases, with 9 bases spanning the gap. Germline V gene sequence: CDR1 MNHEY, CDR2 SMNVEV (reference sequence). CDR3 in amino acids: CASRRVGYEQYF. In DNA, the CDR3 is TGTGCCAGCAGAAGGGTCGGCTACGAGCAGTACTTC.

V and J are TRBV29-1 and TRBJ2-7; a weak D match, TRBD1 (5 bases). This CDR3 spans 14 amino acids. The V end lost 5 bases, the J end lost 2 bases, and 16 bases lay between the germline ends. Germline CDR1 SQVTM, CDR2 ANQGSEA. CDR3 coding DNA: TGCAGCGTTTTTTTACAGGAACAGACCTACGAGCAGTACTTC. It is translated as CSVFLQEQTYEQYF.

This rearrangement joins TRBV30 to TRBJ2-7; no clear D gene. The CDR3 covers 11 residues. Trimming took 1 base from V and 2 from J, leaving 3 bases between them. From germline, CDR1 is GTSNPN and CDR2 SVGIG (reference sequence). DNA of the CDR3: TGTGCCTGGAGTGGGGCCTACGAGCAGTACTTC. Residues: CAWSGAYEQYF.

This clone appeared once. This chain connects TRBV7-2 to TRBJ1-2; no reliable D call. Trimming took 4 bases from V and 9 from J, leaving 15 bases between them. Germline lookup yields CDR1 SGHTA and CDR2 FQGNSA. The CDR3 is 13 amino acids. The CDR3 nucleotides are TGTGCCAGCAGCTACGGACCCCGGCGGAGCTACACCTTC. Residues: CASSYGPRRSYTF.

The V call is TRBV19, the J call TRBJ2-2, with TRBD2 identical over 9 bases. V shed 4 bases and J 6 bases; nucleotides not matched to a gene: 6. The germline CDR1 and CDR2 sequences are LNHDA and SQIVND (reference sequence). CDR3 length: 15 residues. The CDR3 coding sequence is TGTGCCAGTAGTACTAGCGGGATTGGGGCCGGGGAGCTGTTTTTT. This encodes CASSTSGIGAGELFF. Supplemented by reference TRBV19 and TRBJ2-2, the full variable domain reads DGGITQSPKYLFRKEGQNVTLSCEQNLNHDAMYWYRQDPGQGLRLIYYSQIVNDFQKGDIAEGYSVSREKKESFPLTVTSAQKNPTAFYLCASSTSGIGAGELFFGEGSRLTVL.

This clone has a handful of counts. The chain is built from TRBV10-3 and TRBJ2-1; D is possibly TRBD2 (5 bases). CDR1 is ENHRY, CDR2 SYGVKD, per germline. Trimming removed 6 bases at V and 7 bases at J, with 16 bases between. CDR3 length equals 14 residues. CDR3 DNA sequence: TGTGCCATCAGACAGTTCGCGGGTGATAATGAGCAGTTCTTC. It encodes CAIRQFAGDNEQFF.

The gene calls are TRBV27 and TRBJ2-2; perhaps TRBD2 as D (6 bases). V lost 6 bases and J 6 bases, leaving 17 bases between the germline ends. Germline V lookup: CDR1 MNHEY, CDR2 SMNVEV (reference sequence). This CDR3 contains 15 residues. CDR3 protein: CASRIRPTSSGELFF. DNA of the CDR3: TGTGCCAGCAGGATAAGACCGACTAGTTCCGGGGAGCTGTTTTTT.

In DNA, the CDR3 is TGCGCCAGCAGCCAAGTTTCTAGCGGGACCAGGGAGCAGTACTTC. Translating gives CASSQVSSGTREQYF. The J gene is TRBJ2-7, the V gene TRBV4-1; 9 positions match TRBD2. CDR3 size: 15 residues. Trimming at V came to 1 base and at J to 7 bases, leaving 8 bases not matched to a gene. Looked up from germline, CDR1 is MGHRA and CDR2 is YSYEKL.

For this clone: Possible read error: a much larger clone is one base away. V and J are TRBV11-2 and TRBJ2-7; D is unresolved. The CDR3 consists of 14 residues. Germline CDR1 reads SGHAT; CDR2 reads FQNNGV. The V and J ends lost 5 bases and 0 bases respectively, with 11 bases between them. CDR3 sequence reads: CASSIQQDSYEQYF. Here the CDR3 DNA reads TGTGCCAGCAGCATCCAGCAGGACTCCTACGAGCAGTACTTC.

Note on this clone: Other DNA variants within this sample encode the same CDR3. The J gene is TRBJ1-5, the V gene TRBV10-3; a weak D match, TRBD1 (5 bases). Germline loops: CDR1 ENHRY, CDR2 SYGVKD. Trimming cost V 4 bases and J 2 bases, with 9 bases left between them. The CDR3 is made up of 14 amino acids. Here the CDR3 DNA reads TGTGCCATCAGTGGCGGGGGAGGCAATCAGCCCCAGCATTTT. It translates to CAISGGGGNQPQHF.

This rearrangement joins TRBV11-2 to TRBJ2-1, with 7 positions matching TRBD2. The CDR3 sequence is 15 residues long. The ends lost 5 bases at V and 2 bases at J; junction bases unmatched: 6. The germline gives CDR1 SGHAT, CDR2 FQNNGV. CDR3 sequence reads: CASSDGGSTYNEQFF. The CDR3 DNA sequence: TGTGCCAGCAGCGACGGCGGGAGTACCTACAATGAGCAGTTCTTC.

Worth noting for this clone: A single base separates this from a much larger clone, so it may be a read error. At the DNA level, this CDR3 is encoded by other sequences in the same sample as well. The genes are TRBV9 and TRBJ2-7; D gene unclear. V was shortened by 0 bases and J by 3 bases, with 4 bases between the two germline ends. The CDR3 loop spans 12 amino acids. CDR1 and CDR2 (germline): SGDLS, YYNGEE. CDR3 loop: CASSVDGYEQYF. CDR3 DNA sequence: TGTGCCAGCAGCGTAGACGGCTACGAGCAGTACTTC.

The chain is built from TRBV6-6 and TRBJ2-7; D is unclear. V gave up 7 bases and J gave up 4 bases, with 14 bases separating them. The CDR3 is 13 amino acids. Germline V CDR1 and CDR2: MNHNY, SVGAGI (reference sequence). CDR3 loop: CASTAGTVYEQYF. The CDR3 DNA follows: TGTGCCAGCACCGCCGGAACGGTTTACGAGCAGTACTTC.